The 14 T cell receptor beta chains listed next were all sequenced from one sample in a study of beta chain features in type 1 diabetes. Investigators reverse transcribed all isolated RNA, so they sequenced expressed TCRB transcripts. Repertoires were generated with immunoSEQ multiplex PCR, while TCRdb's copy carries only in-frame clones and drops some. The sample shows about 350,000 clones, 15% to 20% of them seen only once. Material: naive CD4+ T cells from blood. All receptors derive from a woman younger than 35 in good health.

This sequence joins TRBV19 and TRBJ1-1, with 7 bases lining up with TRBD1. The CDR3 length is 15 residues. V dropped 5 bases and J dropped 0; count of bases not matched to a gene: 6. Germline CDR1 LNHDA, CDR2 SQIVND (reference sequence). The CDR3 loop reads CASSPRQGMNTEAFF. The CDR3 nucleotides read TGTGCCAGTAGTCCCCGACAGGGAATGAACACTGAAGCTTTCTTT.

This clone was seen more than once but under ten times. The chain links TRBV9 to TRBJ2-6; TRBD2 matches at 8 bases. CDR1 is SGDLS and CDR2 is YYNGEE in the germline V gene. Trimming at V came to 6 bases and at J to 2 bases, leaving 7 bases not matched to a gene. This CDR3 comprises 16 residues. CDR3 in DNA: TGTGCCAGCATGGCCGGGAGGGGCCCTGGGGCCAACGTCCTGACTTTC. Amino acids: CASMAGRGPGANVLTF.

V is TRBV5-6 and J is TRBJ2-7; a possible D gene is TRBD1 (6 bases). This CDR3 is 15 amino acids long. The V end lost 0 bases, the J end lost 3 bases, and 13 bases lay between the germline ends. Germline values: CDR1 SGHDT, CDR2 YYEEEE. CDR3 DNA sequence: TGTGCCAGCAGCTTGGCCCCTGGGACATTCTACGAGCAGTACTTC. Its protein is CASSLAPGTFYEQYF.

V and J are TRBV11-2 and TRBJ1-2; a weak D match, TRBD1 (5 bases). The CDR3 contains 12 residues. Germline-derived CDR1 and CDR2 are SGHAT and FQNNGV. Trimming stripped 5 bases from V and 8 bases from J, with 12 bases between. The CDR3 coding sequence is TGTGCCAGCAGCCGACAGCGTGAGGGCTACACCTTC. Protein sequence: CASSRQREGYTF.

This clone was counted a few times. This chain joins TRBV29-1 and TRBJ2-5, with D maybe TRBD1 (5 bases). Germline V CDR1 and CDR2: SQVTM, ANQGSEA. V shed 6 bases and J shed 4 bases, with 15 bases lying between them. The CDR3 contains 13 residues. The CDR3 region is CSVASGRVETQYF. CDR3 DNA: TGCAGCGTAGCTTCGGGCAGGGTAGAGACCCAGTACTTC. The full variable domain, with the rest looked up from reference TRBV29-1 and TRBJ2-5, is SAVISQKPSRDICQRGTSLTIQCQVDSQVTMMFWYRQQPGQSLTLIATANQGSEATYESGFVIDKFPISRPNLTFSTLTVSNMSPEDSSIYLCSVASGRVETQYFGPGTRLLVL.

This clone was picked up a small number of times. The chain has TRBV5-1 and TRBJ2-5; TRBD1 might be the D (5 bases). V dropped 0 bases and J dropped 5 bases, with 8 bases sitting between them. Germline-derived CDR1 and CDR2 are SGHRS and YFSETQ. The length of the CDR3 is 13 residues. The CDR3 sequence is CASSLVPGETQYF. CDR3 nucleotide sequence: TGCGCCAGCAGCTTGGTCCCAGGGGAGACCCAGTACTTC.

This clone was counted many times. The V call is TRBV15, the J call TRBJ2-6; D remains unclear. This CDR3 spans 13 amino acids. The V end was cut by 9 bases, the J end by 0 bases, with 6 bases between. Germline V gives CDR1 LNHNV, CDR2 YYDKDF (reference sequence). The CDR3 DNA reads TGTGCCACAAGAGGCTCTGGGGCCAACGTCCTGACTTTC. It specifies CATRGSGANVLTF.

The CDR3 region is CSAPGGDTQYF. The CDR3 nucleotides are TGCAGTGCCCCAGGAGGGGATACGCAGTATTTT. The gene calls are TRBV20-1 and TRBJ2-3; tentatively, D is TRBD2 (6 bases). This CDR3 has 11 amino acids. Trimming took off 6 bases at V and 6 bases at J, with 10 bases between the two ends. Germline V gene data show CDR1 as DFQATT and CDR2 as SNEGSKA (reference sequence).

The chain employs TRBV11-1 and TRBJ2-1; 7 nucleotides line up with TRBD2. Germline assignment: CDR1 SGHAT and CDR2 FQDESV (reference sequence). After removal of 0 bases from V and 5 bases from J, the junction contained 10 bases not matched to a gene. The length of the CDR3 is 17 residues. CDR3 region: CASSLALFLAVNNEQFF. CDR3 nucleotide sequence: TGTGCCAGCAGCTTAGCGTTGTTCCTAGCGGTGAACAATGAGCAGTTCTTC.

This chain joins TRBV9 and TRBJ2-1, with D perhaps TRBD2 (6 bases). The V gene's germline CDR1 is SGDLS and CDR2 YYNGEE. CDR3 length: 13 residues. The germline V and J ends were trimmed by 0 bases and 9 bases, with 10 bases remaining between them. This chain's CDR3 is CASSVGQTSEQFF. In nucleotides, the CDR3 is TGTGCCAGCAGCGTAGGACAGACTAGTGAGCAGTTCTTC.

The V call is TRBV15, the J call TRBJ2-1; tentatively, D is TRBD1 (5 bases). The CDR3 loop spans 15 amino acids. The V end was cut by 0 bases, the J end by 6 bases, with 12 bases between. The germline V gene has CDR1 LNHNV and CDR2 YYDKDF (reference sequence). DNA of the CDR3: TGTGCCACCAGCAGAGATCGACAGTCTCTCAATGAGCAGTTCTTC. Protein product: CATSRDRQSLNEQFF.

This clone has more than one count but fewer than ten. Other DNA variants within this sample encode the same CDR3. The V gene is TRBV7-9, the J gene TRBJ2-1, with D perhaps TRBD1 (5 bases). This CDR3 is built from 14 residues. V dropped 5 bases and J dropped 4 bases, with 12 bases sitting between them. Germline values: CDR1 SEHNR, CDR2 FQNEAQ (reference sequence). The CDR3 sequence is CASSGASPYNEQFF. CDR3 DNA: TGTGCCAGCAGCGGGGCTTCACCGTACAATGAGCAGTTCTTC.

This chain links TRBV10-3 with TRBJ2-5; D may be TRBD2 (5 bases). V lost 6 bases and J 1 base, leaving 9 bases between the germline ends. This CDR3 spans 13 amino acids. Per the germline V gene, CDR1 is ENHRY and CDR2 is SYGVKD. The CDR3 sequence is CAIRREGQETQYF. CDR3 in DNA: TGTGCCATCAGGAGAGAGGGCCAAGAGACCCAGTACTTC.

The V call is TRBV30, the J call TRBJ2-3; no definite D call. CDR1 is GTSNPN and CDR2 is SVGIG in the germline V gene (reference sequence). This CDR3 region has 13 residues. The V end was cut by 4 bases, the J end by 2 bases, with 10 bases between. The CDR3 sequence: CAWTPGLTDTQYF. In DNA, the CDR3 is TGTGCCTGGACTCCAGGCCTCACAGATACGCAGTATTTT.